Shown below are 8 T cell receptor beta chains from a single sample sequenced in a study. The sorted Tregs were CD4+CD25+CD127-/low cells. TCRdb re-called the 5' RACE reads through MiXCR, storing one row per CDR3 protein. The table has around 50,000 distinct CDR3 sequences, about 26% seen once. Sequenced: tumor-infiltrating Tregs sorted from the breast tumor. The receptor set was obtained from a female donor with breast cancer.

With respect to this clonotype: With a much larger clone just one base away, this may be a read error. CDR3 coding DNA: TGCAGTGCTAGAAAGTATGAGACAGCCAATTCACCCCTCCACTTT. It codes for CSARKYETANSPLHF. The V and J genes are TRBV20-1 and TRBJ1-6, with D possibly TRBD1 on 5 matching bases. Per germline, CDR1 DFQATT and CDR2 SNEGSKA (reference sequence). The V end lost 2 bases, the J end lost 7 bases, and 15 bases lay between the germline ends. The CDR3 has 15 amino acids.

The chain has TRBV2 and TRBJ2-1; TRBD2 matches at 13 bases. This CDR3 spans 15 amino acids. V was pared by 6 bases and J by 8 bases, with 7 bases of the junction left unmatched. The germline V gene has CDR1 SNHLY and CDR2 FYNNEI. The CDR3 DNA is TGTGCCAGCAGGACTAGCGGGAGGCGGGTCGATGAGCAGTTCTTC. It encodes CASRTSGRRVDEQFF.

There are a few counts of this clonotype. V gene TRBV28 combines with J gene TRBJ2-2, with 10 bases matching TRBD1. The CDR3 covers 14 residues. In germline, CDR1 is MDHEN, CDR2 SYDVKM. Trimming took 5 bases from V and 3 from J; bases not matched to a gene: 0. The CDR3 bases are TGTGCCAGCAGTGACAGGGGGCACACCGGGGAGCTGTTTTTT. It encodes CASSDRGHTGELFF.

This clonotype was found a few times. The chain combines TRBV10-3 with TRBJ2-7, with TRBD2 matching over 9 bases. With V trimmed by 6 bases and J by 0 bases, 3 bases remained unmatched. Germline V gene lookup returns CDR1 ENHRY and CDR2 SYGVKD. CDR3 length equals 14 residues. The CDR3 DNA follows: TGTGCCATCAGCAGACTAGCGGACTCCTACGAGCAGTACTTC. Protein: CAISRLADSYEQYF.

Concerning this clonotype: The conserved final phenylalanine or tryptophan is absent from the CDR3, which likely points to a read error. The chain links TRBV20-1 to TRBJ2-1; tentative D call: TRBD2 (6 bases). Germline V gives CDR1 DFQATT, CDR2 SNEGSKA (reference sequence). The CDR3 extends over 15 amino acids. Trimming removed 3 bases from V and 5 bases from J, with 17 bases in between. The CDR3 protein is CSASAPASVNNEQFS. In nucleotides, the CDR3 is TGCAGTGCTAGTGCACCGGCTAGCGTGAACAATGAGCAGTTCTCC.

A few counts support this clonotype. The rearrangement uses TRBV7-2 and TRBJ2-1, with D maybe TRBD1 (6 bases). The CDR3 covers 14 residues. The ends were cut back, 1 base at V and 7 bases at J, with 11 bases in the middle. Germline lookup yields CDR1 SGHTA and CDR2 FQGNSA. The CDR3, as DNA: TGTGCCAGCAGCTTAGGAAACAGGGAAAATGAGCAGTTCTTC. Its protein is CASSLGNRENEQFF.

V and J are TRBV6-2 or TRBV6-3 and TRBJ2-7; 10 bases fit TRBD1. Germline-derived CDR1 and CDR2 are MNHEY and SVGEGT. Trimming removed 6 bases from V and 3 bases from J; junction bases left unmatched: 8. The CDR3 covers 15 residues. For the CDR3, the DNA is TGTGCCAGCAGCCCCGGGACAGGGGTTAGCTACGAGCAGTACTTC. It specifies CASSPGTGVSYEQYF.

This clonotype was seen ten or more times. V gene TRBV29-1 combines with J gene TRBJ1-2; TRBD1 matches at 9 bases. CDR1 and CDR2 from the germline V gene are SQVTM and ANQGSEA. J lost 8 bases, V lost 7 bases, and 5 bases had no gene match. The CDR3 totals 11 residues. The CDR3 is CSGRTGDGYTF. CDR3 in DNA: TGCAGCGGAAGGACAGGGGACGGCTACACCTTC.